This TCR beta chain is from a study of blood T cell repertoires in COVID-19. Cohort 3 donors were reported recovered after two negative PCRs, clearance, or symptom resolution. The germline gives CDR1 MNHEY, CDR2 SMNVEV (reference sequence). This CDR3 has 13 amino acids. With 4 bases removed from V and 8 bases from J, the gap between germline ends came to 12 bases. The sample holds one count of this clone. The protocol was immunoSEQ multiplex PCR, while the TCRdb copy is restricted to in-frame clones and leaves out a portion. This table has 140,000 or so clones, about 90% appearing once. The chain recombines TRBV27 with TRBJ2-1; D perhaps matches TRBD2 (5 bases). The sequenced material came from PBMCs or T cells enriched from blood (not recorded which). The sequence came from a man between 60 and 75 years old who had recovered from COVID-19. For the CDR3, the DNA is TGTGCCAGCAGTTCCTCTAGCACCGATGAGCAGTTCTTC. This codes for CASSSSSTDEQFF.